This T cell receptor (beta chain) emerged from a study of CXCR3-negative and CXCR3-positive naive CD8 T cells. UMI-labeled 5' RACE TRB cDNA libraries were prepared from the cells. From the 5' RACE reads, TCRdb lists one entry per CDR3 protein and no DNA. This sample's table reports 90,000 to 100,000 distinct CDR3 sequences. Sorts that each held 300,000 cells were run in triplicate for every CD8+ T cell subset. The germline V gene encodes CDR1 SGHTA and CDR2 FQGNSA. This CDR3 has 17 residues. The sequencing input was naive CXCR3- CD8+ T cells from blood. Sample subset: CD45RO-CCR7+CD27+CD95- naive CD8+ T cells lacking CXCR3 (TNR3-). This TCR was sampled from a human donor in good health. Some clones in this sample may be carry-over from other donors' samples. J is TRBJ2-1 and V is TRBV7-2; TCRdb outputs TRBD2, but without DNA this stays unchecked. CDR3 region: CASSSYLSGGPYNEQFF.